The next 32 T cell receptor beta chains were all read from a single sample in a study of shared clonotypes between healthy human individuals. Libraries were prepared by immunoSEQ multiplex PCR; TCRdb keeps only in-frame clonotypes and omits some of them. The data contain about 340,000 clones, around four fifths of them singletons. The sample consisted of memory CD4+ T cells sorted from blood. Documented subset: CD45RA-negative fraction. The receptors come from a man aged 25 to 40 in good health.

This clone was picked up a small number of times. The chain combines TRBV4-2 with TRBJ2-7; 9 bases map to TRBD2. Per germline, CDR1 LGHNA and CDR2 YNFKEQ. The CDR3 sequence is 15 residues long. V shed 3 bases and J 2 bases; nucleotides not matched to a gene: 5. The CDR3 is CASSQGLAGTYEQYF. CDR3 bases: TGTGCCAGCAGCCAGGGGCTAGCGGGGACCTACGAGCAGTACTTC.

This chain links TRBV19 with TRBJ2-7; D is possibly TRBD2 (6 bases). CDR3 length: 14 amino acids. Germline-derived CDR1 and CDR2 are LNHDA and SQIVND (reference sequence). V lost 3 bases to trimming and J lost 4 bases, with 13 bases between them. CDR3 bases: TGTGCCAGTAGTATTCGGCGGGGAGAATACGAGCAGTACTTC. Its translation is CASSIRRGEYEQYF.

CDR3 residues: CASSPPPGTAMLSTEAFF. The CDR3 nucleotides are TGTGCCAGCAGTCCCCCCCCCGGGACAGCGATGCTGAGCACTGAAGCTTTCTTT. The genes are TRBV28 and TRBJ1-1; 7 nucleotides agree with TRBD1. This CDR3 region has 18 residues. Germline V gives CDR1 MDHEN, CDR2 SYDVKM. Trimming removed 5 bases from V and 4 bases from J; junction bases left unmatched: 19.

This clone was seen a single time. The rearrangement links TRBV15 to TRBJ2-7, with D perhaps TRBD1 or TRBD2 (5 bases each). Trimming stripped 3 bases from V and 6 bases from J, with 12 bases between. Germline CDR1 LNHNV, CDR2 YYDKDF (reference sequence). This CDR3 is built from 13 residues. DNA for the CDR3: TGTGCCACCAGCAGCCTGCAGGGACGCGAGCAGTACTTC. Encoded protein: CATSSLQGREQYF. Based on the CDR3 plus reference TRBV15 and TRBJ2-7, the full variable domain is DAMVIQNPRYQVTQFGKPVTLSCSQTLNHNVMYWYQQKSSQAPKLLFHYYDKDFNNEADTPDNFQSRRPNTSFCFLDIRSPGLGDTAMYLCATSSLQGREQYFGPGTRLTVT.

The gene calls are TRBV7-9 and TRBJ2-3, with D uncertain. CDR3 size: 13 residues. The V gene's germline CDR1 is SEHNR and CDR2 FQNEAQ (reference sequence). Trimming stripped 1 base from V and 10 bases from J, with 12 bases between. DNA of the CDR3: TGTGCCAGCAGCTTAGAGGTGTCTCTGGCGCAGTATTTT. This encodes CASSLEVSLAQYF.

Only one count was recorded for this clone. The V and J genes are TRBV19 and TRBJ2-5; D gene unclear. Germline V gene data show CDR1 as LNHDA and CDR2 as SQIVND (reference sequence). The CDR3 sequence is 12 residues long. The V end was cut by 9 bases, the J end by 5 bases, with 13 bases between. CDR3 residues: CASGRIGETQYF. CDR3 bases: TGTGCCAGCGGACGGATTGGGGAGACCCAGTACTTC.

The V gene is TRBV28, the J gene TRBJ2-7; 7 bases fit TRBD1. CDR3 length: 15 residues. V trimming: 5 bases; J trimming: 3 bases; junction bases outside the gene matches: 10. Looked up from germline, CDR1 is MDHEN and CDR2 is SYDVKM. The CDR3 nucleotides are TGTGCCAGCAGTACCCTGGGGACAGCCTACTACGAGCAGTACTTC. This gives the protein CASSTLGTAYYEQYF.

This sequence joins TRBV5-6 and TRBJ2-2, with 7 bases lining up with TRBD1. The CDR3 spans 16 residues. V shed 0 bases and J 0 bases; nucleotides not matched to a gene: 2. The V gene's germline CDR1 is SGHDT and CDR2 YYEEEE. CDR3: CASSLAGQANTGELFF. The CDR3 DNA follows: TGTGCCAGCAGCTTGGCTGGACAGGCGAACACCGGGGAGCTGTTTTTT. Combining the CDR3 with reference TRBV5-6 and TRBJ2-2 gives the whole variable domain DAGVTQSPTHLIKTRGQQVTLRCSPKSGHDTVSWYQQALGQGPQFIFQYYEEEERQRGNFPDRFSGHQFPNYSSELNVNALLLGDSALYLCASSLAGQANTGELFFGEGSRLTVL.

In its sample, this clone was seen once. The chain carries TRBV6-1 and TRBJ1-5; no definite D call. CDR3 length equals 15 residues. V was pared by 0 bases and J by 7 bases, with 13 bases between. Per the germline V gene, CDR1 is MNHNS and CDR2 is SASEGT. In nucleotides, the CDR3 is TGTGCCAGCAGTGAAGCGGGAGGAGTCTGGCAGCCCCAGCATTTT. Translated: CASSEAGGVWQPQHF.

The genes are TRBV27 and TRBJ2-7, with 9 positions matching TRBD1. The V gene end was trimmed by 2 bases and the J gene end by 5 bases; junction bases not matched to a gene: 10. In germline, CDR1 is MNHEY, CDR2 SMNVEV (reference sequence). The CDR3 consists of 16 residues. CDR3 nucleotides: TGTGCCAGCAGTTTAAGGTGGGGACAGGGTTTGAACGAGCAGTACTTC. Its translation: CASSLRWGQGLNEQYF.

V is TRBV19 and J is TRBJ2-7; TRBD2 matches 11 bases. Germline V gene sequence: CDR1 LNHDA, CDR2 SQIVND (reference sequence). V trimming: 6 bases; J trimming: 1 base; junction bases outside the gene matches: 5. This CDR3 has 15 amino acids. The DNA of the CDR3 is TGTGCCAGTAGCACGAGACTAGCGGGATCCTACGAGCAGTACTTC. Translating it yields CASSTRLAGSYEQYF.

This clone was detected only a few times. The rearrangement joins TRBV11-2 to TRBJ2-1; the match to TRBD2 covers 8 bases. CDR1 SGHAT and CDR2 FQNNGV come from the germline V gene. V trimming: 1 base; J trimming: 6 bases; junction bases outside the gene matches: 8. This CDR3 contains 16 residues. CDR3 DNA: TGTGCCAGCAGCTTAGCCCCCCGCCTAGCGGGCAATGAGCAGTTCTTC. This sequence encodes CASSLAPRLAGNEQFF.

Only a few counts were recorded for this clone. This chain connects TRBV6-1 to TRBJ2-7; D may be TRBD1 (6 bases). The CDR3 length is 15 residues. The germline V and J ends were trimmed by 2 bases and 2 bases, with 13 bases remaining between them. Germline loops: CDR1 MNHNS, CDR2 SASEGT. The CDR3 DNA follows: TGTGCCAGCAGTGAACAAGCGACAGGCACCTACGAGCAGTACTTC. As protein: CASSEQATGTYEQYF.

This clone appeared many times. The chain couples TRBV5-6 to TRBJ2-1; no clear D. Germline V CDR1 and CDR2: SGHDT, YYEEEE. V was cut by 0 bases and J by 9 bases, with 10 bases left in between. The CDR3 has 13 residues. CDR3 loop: CASSLGVLGEQFF. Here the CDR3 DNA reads TGTGCCAGCAGCTTGGGGGTTTTGGGTGAGCAGTTCTTC.

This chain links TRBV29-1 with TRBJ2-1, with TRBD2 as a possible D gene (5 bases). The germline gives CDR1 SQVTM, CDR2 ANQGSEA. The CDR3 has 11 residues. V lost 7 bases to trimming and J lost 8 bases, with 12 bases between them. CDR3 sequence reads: CSEGSADEQFF. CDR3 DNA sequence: TGCAGCGAAGGGAGTGCCGATGAGCAGTTCTTC.

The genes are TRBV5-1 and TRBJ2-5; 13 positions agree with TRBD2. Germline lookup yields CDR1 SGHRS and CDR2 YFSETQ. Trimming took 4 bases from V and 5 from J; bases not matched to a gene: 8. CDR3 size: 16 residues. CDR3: CASSLLAGGTGETQYF. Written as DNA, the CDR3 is TGCGCCAGCAGCCTACTAGCGGGAGGGACGGGGGAGACCCAGTACTTC.

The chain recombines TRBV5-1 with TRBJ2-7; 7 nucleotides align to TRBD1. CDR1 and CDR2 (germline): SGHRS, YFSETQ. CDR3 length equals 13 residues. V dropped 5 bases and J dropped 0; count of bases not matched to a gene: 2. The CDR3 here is CASRTGSSYEQYF. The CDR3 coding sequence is TGCGCCAGCAGGACAGGGAGCTCCTACGAGCAGTACTTC. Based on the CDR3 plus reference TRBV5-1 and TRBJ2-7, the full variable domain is KAGVTQTPRYLIKTRGQQVTLSCSPISGHRSVSWYQQTPGQGLQFLFEYFSETQRNKGNFPGRFSGRQFSNSRSEMNVSTLELGDSALYLCASRTGSSYEQYFGPGTRLTVT.

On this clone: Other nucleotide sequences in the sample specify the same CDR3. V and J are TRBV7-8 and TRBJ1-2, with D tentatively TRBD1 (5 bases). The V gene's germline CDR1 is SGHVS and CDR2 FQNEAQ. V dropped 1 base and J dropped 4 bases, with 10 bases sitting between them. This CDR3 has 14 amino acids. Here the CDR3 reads CASSLGGSGYGYTF. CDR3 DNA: TGTGCCAGCAGCTTAGGGGGGTCGGGCTATGGCTACACCTTC.

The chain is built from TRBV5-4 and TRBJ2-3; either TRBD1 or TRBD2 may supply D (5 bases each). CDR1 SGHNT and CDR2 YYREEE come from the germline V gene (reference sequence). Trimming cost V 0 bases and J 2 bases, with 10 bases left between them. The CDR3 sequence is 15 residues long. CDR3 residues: CASSLAGRTTDTQYF. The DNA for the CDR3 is TGTGCCAGCAGCTTGGCGGGACGGACCACAGATACGCAGTATTTT.

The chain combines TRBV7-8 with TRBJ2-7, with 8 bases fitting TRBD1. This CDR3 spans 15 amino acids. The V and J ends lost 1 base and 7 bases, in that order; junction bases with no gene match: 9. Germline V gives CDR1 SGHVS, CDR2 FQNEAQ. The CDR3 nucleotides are TGTGCCAGCAGCTTAGACCGGACAGGGTCGAAGGAGCAGTACTTC. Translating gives CASSLDRTGSKEQYF.

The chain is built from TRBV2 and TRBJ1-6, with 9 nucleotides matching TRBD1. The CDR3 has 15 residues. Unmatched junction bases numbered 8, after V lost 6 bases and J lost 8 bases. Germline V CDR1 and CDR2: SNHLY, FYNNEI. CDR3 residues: CASSGIDRGDSPLHF. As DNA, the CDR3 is TGTGCCAGCAGCGGCATTGACAGGGGGGATTCACCCCTCCACTTT.

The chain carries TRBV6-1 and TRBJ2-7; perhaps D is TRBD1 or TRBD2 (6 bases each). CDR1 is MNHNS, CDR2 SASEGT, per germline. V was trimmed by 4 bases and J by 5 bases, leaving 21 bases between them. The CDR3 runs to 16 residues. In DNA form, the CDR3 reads TGTGCCAGCAGTGGAGGACGGAGGGGGGTTTTCGACGAGCAGTACTTC. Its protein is CASSGGRRGVFDEQYF.

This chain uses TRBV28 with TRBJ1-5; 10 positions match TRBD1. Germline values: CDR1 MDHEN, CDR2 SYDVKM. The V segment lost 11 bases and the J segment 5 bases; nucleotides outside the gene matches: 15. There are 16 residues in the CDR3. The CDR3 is CAPMRPGTGDHQPQHF. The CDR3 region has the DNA TGTGCCCCCATGCGGCCCGGGACAGGGGACCATCAGCCCCAGCATTTT.

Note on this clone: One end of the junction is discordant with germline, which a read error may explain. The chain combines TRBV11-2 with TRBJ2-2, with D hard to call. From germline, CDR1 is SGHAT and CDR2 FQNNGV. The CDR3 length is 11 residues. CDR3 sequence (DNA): TGTGCCAGCAGATTAGCCGGGGAGCTGTTTTTT. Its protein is CASRLAGELFF.

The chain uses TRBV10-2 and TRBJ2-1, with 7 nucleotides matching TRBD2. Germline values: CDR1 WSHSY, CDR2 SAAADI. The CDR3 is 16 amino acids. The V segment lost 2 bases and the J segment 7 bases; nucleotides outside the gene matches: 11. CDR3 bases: TGCGCCAGCAGTGAGGAGCGGGACGGGAGGTGGAATGAGCAGTTCTTC. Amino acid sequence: CASSEERDGRWNEQFF.

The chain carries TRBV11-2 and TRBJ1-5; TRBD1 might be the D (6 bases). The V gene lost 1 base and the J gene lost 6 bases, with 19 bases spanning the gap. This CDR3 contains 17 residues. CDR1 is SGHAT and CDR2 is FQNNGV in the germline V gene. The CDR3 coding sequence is TGTGCCAGCAGCTTAGTTCCAACAGGGAGGGTTGCTCAGCCCCAGCATTTT. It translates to CASSLVPTGRVAQPQHF.

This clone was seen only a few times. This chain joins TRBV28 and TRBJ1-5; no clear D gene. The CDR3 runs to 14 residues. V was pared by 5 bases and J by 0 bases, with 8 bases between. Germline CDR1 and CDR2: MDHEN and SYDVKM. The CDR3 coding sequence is TGTGCCAGCAGTCAAGGTGGTAGCAATCAGCCCCAGCATTTT. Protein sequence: CASSQGGSNQPQHF.

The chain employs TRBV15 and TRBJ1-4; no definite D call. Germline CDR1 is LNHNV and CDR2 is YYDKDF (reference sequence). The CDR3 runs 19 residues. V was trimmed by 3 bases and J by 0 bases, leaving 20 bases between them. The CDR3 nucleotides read TGTGCCACCAGCAGGACCTCCGGGCTCGGATTTGCAACTAATGAAAAACTGTTTTTT. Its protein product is CATSRTSGLGFATNEKLFF.

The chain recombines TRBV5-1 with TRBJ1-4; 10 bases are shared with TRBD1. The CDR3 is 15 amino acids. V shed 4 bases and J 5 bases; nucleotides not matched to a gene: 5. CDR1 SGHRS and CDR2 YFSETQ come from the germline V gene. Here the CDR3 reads CASSLRTGGNEKLFF. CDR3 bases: TGCGCCAGCAGCCTCCGGACAGGGGGGAATGAAAAACTGTTTTTT.

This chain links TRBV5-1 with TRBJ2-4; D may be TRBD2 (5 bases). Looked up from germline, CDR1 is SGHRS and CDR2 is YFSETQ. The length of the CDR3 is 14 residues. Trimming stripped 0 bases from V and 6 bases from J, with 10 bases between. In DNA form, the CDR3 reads TGCGCCAGCAGCTTGGGCGGGTGGAGAAACATTCAGTACTTC. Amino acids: CASSLGGWRNIQYF.

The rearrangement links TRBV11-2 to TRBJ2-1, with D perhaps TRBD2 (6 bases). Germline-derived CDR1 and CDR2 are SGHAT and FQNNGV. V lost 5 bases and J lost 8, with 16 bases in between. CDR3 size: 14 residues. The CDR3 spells CASSPRSGEDEQFF. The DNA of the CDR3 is TGTGCCAGCAGCCCCCGTTCGGGAGAGGATGAGCAGTTCTTC.

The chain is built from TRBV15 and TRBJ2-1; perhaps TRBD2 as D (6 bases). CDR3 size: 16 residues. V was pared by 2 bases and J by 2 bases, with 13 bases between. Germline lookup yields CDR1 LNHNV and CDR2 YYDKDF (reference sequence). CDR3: CATSRPLGGTYNEQFF. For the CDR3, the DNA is TGTGCCACCAGCAGACCTCTCGGGGGAACCTACAATGAGCAGTTCTTC.